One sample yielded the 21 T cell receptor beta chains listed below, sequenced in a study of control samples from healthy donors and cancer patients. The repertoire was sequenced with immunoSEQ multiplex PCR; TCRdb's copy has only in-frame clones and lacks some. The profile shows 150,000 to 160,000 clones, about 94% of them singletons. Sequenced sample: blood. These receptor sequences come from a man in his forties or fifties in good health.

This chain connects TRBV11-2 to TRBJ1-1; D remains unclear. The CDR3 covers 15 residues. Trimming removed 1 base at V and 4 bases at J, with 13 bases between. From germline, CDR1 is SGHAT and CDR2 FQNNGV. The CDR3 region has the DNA TGTGCCAGCAGCTTAGTAGCAGGTAGTGTCACTGAAGCTTTCTTT. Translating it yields CASSLVAGSVTEAFF.

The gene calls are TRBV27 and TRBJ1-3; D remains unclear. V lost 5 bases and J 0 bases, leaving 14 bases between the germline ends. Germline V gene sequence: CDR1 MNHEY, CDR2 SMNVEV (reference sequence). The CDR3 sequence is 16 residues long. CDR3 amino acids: CASSMRLKSSGNTIYF. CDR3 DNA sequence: TGTGCCAGCAGTATGAGACTCAAGAGCTCTGGAAACACCATATATTTT.

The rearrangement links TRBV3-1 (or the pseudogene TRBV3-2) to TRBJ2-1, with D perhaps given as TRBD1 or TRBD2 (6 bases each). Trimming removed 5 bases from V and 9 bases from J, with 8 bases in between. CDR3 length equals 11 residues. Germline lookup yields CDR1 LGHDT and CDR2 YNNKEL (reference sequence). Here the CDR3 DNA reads TGTGCCAGCAGCAGGGGGGCTGAGCAGTTCTTC. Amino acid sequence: CASSRGAEQFF.

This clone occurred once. The CDR3 DNA sequence: TGTGCCATCAGTGAGGTCATGCTGAACACTGAAGCTTTCTTT. Its translation is CAISEVMLNTEAFF. V is TRBV10-3 and J is TRBJ1-1, with D unresolved. The CDR3 loop spans 14 amino acids. V was cut by 2 bases and J by 0 bases, with 7 bases left in between. Germline CDR1 and CDR2: ENHRY and SYGVKD.

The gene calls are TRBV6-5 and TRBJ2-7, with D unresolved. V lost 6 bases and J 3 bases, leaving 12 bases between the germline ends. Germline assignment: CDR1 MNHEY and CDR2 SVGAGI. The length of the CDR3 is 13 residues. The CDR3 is CASRLTSRYEQYF. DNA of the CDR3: TGTGCCAGCAGGTTGACGAGCCGCTACGAGCAGTACTTC.

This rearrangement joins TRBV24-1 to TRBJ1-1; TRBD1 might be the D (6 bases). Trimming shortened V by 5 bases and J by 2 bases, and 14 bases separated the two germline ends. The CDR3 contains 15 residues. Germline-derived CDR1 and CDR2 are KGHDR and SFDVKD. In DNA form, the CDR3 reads TGTGCCACCAGTGGTCCAAGGGGGGGAAACACTGAAGCTTTCTTT. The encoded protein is CATSGPRGGNTEAFF.

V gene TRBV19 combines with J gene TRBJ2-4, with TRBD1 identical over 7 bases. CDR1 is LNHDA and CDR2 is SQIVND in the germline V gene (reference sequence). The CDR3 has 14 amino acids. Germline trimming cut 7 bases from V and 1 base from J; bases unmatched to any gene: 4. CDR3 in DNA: TGTGCCAGTACGACAGGGATTGCCAAAAACATTCAGTACTTC. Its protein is CASTTGIAKNIQYF.

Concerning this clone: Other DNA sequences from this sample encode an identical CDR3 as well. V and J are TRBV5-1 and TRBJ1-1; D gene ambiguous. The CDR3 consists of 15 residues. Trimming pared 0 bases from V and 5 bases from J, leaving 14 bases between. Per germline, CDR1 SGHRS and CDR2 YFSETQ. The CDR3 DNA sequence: TGCGCCAGCAGCTTGGCCGGTAAAGGTGGTACTGAAGCTTTCTTT. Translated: CASSLAGKGGTEAFF.

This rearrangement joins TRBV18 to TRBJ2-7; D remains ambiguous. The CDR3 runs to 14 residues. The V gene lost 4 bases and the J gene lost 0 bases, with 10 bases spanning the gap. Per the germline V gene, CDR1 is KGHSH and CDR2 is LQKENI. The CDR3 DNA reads TGTGCCAGCTCACTGGCAGGCCACTCCTACGAGCAGTACTTC. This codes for CASSLAGHSYEQYF.

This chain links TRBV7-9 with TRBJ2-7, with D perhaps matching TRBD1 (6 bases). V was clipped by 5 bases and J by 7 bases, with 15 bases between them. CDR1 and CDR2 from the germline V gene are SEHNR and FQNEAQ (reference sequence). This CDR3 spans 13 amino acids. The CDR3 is CASSRETGSEQYF. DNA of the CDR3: TGTGCCAGCAGCCGTGAAACAGGGAGTGAGCAGTACTTC.

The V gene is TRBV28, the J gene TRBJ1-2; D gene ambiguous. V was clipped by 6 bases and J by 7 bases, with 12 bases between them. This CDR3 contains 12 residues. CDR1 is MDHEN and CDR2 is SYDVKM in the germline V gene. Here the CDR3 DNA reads TGTGCCAGCAGCCCACTTGGTGCTGGCTACACCTTC. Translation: CASSPLGAGYTF.

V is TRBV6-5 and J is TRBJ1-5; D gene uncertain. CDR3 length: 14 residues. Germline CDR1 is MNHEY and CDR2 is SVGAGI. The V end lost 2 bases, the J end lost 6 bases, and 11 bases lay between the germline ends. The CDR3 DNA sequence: TGTGCCAGCAGTTACATCCGGGGTGGTCAGCCCCAGCATTTT. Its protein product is CASSYIRGGQPQHF.

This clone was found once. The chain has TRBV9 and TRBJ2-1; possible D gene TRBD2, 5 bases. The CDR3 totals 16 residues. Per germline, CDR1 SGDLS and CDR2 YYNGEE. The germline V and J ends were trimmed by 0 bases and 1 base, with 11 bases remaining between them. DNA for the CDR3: TGTGCCAGCAGCGTAGTGGACTCCGGATCCTACAATGAGCAGTTCTTC. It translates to CASSVVDSGSYNEQFF.

The DNA of the CDR3 is TGTGCCAGCAGCTTGGGGAATGAGCAGTTCTTC. Translated: CASSLGNEQFF. The genes are TRBV5-4 and TRBJ2-1; D is undetermined. Trimming removed 0 bases from V and 7 bases from J, with 2 bases in between. In germline, CDR1 is SGHNT, CDR2 YYREEE (reference sequence). The CDR3 sequence is 11 residues long. Based on the CDR3 plus reference TRBV5-4 and TRBJ2-1, the full variable domain is ETGVTQSPTHLIKTRGQQVTLRCSSQSGHNTVSWYQQALGQGPQFIFQYYREEENGRGNFPPRFSGLQFPNYSSELNVNALELDDSALYLCASSLGNEQFFGPGTRLTVL.

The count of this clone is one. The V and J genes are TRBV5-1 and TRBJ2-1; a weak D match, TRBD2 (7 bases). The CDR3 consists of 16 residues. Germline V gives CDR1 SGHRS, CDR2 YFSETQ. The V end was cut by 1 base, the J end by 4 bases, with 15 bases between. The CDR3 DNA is TGCGCCAGCAGCTTGTTGGGGGGGCGTTTATACAATGAGCAGTTCTTC. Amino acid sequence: CASSLLGGRLYNEQFF.

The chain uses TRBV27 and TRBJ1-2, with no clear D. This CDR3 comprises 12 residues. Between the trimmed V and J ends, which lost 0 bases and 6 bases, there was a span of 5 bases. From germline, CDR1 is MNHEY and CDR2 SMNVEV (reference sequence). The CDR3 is CASSLSGHGYTF. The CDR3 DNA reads TGTGCCAGCAGTTTATCGGGCCATGGCTACACCTTC.

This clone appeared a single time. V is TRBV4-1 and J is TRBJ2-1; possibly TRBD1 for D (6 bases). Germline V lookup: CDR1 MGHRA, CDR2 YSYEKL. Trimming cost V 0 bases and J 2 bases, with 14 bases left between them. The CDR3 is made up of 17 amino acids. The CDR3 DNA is TGCGCCAGCAGCCAAGAGGATGCAGGGGTCACCTACAATGAGCAGTTCTTC. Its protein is CASSQEDAGVTYNEQFF.

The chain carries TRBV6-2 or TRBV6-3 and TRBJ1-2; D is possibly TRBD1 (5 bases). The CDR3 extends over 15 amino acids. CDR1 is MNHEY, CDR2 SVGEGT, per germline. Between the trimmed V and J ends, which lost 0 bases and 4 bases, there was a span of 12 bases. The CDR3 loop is CASSYSDSSIYGYTF. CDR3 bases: TGTGCCAGCAGTTACTCCGACAGCTCCATCTATGGCTACACCTTC.

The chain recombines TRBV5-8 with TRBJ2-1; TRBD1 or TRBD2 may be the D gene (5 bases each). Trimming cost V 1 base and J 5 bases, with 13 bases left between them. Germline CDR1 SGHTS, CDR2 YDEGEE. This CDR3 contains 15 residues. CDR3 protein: CASSLRGRTHNEQFF. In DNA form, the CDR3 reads TGTGCCAGCAGCTTGCGGGGCAGGACACACAATGAGCAGTTCTTC.

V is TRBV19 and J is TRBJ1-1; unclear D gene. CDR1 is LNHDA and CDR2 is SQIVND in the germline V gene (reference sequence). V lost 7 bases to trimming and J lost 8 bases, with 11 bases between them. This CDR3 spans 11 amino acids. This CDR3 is CASIGPPEAFF. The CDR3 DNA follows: TGTGCCAGTATCGGACCCCCAGAAGCTTTCTTT.

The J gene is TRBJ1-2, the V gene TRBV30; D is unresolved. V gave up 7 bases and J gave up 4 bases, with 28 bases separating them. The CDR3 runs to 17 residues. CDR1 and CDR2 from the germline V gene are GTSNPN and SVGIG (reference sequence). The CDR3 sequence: CAYKNPSTVLKGYGYTF. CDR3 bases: TGTGCCTACAAAAATCCCAGCACCGTGTTGAAGGGCTATGGCTACACCTTC.